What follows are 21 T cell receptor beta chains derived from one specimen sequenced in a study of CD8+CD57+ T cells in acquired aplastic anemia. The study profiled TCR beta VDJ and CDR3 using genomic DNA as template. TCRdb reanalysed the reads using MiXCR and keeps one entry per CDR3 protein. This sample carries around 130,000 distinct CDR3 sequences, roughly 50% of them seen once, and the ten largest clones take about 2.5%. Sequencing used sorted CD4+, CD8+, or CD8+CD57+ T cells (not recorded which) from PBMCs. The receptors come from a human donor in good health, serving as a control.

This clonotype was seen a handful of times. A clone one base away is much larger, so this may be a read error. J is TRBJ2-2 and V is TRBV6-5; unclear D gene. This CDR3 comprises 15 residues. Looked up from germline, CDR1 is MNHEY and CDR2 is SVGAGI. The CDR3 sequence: CARSLLGHLGGELFF. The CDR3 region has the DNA TGTGCCCGCAGCCTACTCGGGCATCTCGGCGGGGAGCTGTTTTTT.

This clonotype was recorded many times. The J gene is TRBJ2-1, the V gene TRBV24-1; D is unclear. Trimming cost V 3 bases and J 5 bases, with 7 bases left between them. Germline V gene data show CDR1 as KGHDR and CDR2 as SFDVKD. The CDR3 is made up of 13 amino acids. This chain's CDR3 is CATSDIGHNEQFF. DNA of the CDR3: TGTGCCACCAGTGATATCGGGCACAATGAGCAGTTCTTC.

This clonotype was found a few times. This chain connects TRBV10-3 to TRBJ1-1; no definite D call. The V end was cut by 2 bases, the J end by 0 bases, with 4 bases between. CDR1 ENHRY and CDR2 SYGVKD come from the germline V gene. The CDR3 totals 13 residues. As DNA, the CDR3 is TGTGCCATCAGTGAGGAGGTGAACACTGAAGCTTTCTTT. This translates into CAISEEVNTEAFF.

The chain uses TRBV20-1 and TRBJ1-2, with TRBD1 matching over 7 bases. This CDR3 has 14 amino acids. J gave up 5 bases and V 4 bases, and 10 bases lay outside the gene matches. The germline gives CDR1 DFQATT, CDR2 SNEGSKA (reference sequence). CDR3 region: CSAKGGRDWYGYTF. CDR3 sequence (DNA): TGCAGTGCTAAAGGGGGCAGGGACTGGTATGGCTACACCTTC.

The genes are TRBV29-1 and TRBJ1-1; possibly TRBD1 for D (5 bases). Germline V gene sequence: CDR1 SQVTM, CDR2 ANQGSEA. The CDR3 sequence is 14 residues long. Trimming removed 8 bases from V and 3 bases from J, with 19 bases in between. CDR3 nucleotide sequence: TGCAGCACCCGGGGCCCCGGGATGGACACTGAAGCTTTCTTT. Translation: CSTRGPGMDTEAFF.

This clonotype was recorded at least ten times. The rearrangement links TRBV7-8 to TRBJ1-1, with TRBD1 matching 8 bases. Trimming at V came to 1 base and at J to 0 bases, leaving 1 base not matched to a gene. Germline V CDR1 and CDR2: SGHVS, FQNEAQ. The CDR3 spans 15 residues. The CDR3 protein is CASSLGQGLNTEAFF. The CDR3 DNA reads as TGTGCCAGCAGCTTAGGACAGGGGTTGAACACTGAAGCTTTCTTT.

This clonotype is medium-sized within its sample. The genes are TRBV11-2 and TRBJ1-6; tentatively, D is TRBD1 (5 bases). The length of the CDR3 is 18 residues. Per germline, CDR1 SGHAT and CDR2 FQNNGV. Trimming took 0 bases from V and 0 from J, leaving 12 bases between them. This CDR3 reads CASSLEGLGSSYNSPLHF. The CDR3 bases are TGTGCCAGCAGCTTAGAGGGACTCGGGAGCTCCTATAATTCACCCCTCCACTTT.

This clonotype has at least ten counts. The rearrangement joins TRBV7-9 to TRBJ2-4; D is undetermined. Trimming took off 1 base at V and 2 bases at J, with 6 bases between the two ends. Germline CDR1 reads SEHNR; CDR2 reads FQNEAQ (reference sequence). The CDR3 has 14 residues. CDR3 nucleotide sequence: TGTGCCAGCAGCTTAGGTGGATCCAAAAACATTCAGTACTTC. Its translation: CASSLGGSKNIQYF.

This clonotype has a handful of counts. CDR3 bases: TGTGCCAGCGGCCCGGGGACCAGCGCAGATACGCAGTATTTT. Protein sequence: CASGPGTSADTQYF. V and J are TRBV7-6 and TRBJ2-3, with D perhaps matching TRBD1 or TRBD2 (5 bases each). This CDR3 comprises 14 residues. With 8 bases removed from V and 4 bases from J, the gap between germline ends came to 16 bases. The germline V gene has CDR1 SGHVS and CDR2 FNYEAQ.

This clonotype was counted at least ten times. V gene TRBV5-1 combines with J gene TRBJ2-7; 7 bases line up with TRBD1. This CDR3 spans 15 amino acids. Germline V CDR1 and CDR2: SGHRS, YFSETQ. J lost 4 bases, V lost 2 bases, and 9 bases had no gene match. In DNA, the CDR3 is TGCGCCAGCAGCTTAGGACAGGTAGAAAGGTACGAGCAGTACTTC. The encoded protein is CASSLGQVERYEQYF.

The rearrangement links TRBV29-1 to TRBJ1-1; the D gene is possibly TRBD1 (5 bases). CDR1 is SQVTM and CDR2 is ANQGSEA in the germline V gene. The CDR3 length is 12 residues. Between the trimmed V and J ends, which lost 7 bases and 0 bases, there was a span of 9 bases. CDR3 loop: CSGQIMNTEAFF. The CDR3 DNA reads TGCAGCGGACAGATCATGAACACTGAAGCTTTCTTT.

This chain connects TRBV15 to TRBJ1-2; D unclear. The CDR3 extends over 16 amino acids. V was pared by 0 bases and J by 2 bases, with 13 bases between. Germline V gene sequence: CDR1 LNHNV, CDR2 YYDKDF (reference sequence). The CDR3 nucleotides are TGTGCCACCAGCAGAGATTACGACCCCCTCAACTATGGCTACACCTTC. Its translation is CATSRDYDPLNYGYTF.

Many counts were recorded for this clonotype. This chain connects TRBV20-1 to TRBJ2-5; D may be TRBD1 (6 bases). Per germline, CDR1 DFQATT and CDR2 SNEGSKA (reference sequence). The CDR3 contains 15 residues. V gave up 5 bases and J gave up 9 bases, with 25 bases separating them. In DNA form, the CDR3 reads TGCAGTGCTTCTCCCCGGCAGGGAAGTCCAGGGGCCCAGTACTTC. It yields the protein CSASPRQGSPGAQYF.

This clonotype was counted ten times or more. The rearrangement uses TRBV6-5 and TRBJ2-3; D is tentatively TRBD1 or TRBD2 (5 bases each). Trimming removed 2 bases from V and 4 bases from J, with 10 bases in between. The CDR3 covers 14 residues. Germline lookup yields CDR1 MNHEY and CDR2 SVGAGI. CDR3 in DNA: TGTGCCAGCAGTTACGATAGGGGACCAGATACGCAGTATTTT. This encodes CASSYDRGPDTQYF.

The DNA for the CDR3 is TGTGCCAGCCGCAGCTTAGCCCTAAACACTGAAGCTTTCTTT. This encodes CASRSLALNTEAFF. The rearrangement uses TRBV5-6 and TRBJ1-1; D unresolved. With 7 bases removed from V and 2 bases from J, the gap between germline ends came to 15 bases. The CDR3 length is 14 residues. Looked up from germline, CDR1 is SGHDT and CDR2 is YYEEEE. Full variable domain (missing parts from reference TRBV5-6 and TRBJ1-1): DAGVTQSPTHLIKTRGQQVTLRCSPKSGHDTVSWYQQALGQGPQFIFQYYEEEERQRGNFPDRFSGHQFPNYSSELNVNALLLGDSALYLCASRSLALNTEAFFGQGTRLTVV.

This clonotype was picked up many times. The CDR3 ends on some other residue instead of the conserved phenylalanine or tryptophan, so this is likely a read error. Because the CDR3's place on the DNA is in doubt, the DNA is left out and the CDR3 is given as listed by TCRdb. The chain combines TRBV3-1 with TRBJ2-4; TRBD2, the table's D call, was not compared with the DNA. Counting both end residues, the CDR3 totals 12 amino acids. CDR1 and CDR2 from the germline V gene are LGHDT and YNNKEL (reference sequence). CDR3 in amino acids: CASSLRGGSLAI.

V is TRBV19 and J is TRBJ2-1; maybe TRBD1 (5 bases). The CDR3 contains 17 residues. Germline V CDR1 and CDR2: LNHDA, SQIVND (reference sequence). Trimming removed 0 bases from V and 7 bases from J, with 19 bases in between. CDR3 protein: CASSIDHGWGWLNEQFF. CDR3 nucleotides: TGTGCCAGTAGTATAGATCATGGGTGGGGCTGGTTGAATGAGCAGTTCTTC.

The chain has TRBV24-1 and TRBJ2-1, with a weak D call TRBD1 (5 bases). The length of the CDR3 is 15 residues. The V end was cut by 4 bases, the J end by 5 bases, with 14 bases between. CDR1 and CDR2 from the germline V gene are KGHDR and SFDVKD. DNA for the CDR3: TGTGCCACCAGTGAGGCCTTTGGGGCCCACAATGAGCAGTTCTTC. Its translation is CATSEAFGAHNEQFF.

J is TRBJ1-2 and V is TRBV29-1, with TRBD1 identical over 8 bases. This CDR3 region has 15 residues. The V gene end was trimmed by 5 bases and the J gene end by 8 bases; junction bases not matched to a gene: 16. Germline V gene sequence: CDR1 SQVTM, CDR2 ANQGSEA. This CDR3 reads CSVTLGQGRTPGYTF. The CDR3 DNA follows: TGCAGCGTTACTCTAGGACAGGGACGAACCCCCGGCTACACCTTC.

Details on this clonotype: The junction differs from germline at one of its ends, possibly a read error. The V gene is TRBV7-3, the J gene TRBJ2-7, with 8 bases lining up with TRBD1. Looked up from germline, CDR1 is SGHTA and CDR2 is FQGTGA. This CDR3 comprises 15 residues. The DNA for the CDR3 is TGTGCCAGCAGCCTCGACAGGGGCCGGCTATACGAGCGGTACTTC. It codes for CASSLDRGRLYERYF.

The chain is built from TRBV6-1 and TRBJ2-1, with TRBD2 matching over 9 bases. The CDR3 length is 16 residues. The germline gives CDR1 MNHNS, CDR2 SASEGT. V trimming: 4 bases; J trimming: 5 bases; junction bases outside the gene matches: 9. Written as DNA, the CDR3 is TGTGCCAGCAGTGTTGAGTGGACTAGCGCGCACAATGAGCAGTTCTTC. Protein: CASSVEWTSAHNEQFF.